This T cell receptor (beta chain) was profiled in a study of shared clonotypes between healthy human individuals. V lost 2 bases, J lost 1 base, and 3 bases lay in between. Looked up from germline, CDR1 is MNHEY and CDR2 is SVGAGI. The CDR3 is 13 amino acids. The donors, healthy adults who were HIV-negative, had experienced no recent acute infections or vaccinations. Those who donated, Caucasian adults without exception, all lived in Nashville, Tennessee. Scientists sequenced DNA from unsorted PBMC on ten immunoSEQ deep assay plates. Method: immunoSEQ multiplex PCR; TCRdb's copy keeps in-frame clones and lacks some. Of some 530,000 clones in the sample, roughly 80% were seen once.

This sequence joins TRBV6-5 and TRBJ1-5; D gene unclear. The sequenced material came from PBMCs. The sequence derives from a woman in her 40s in good health. Some clones in this sample may be carry-over from other donors' samples. The CDR3 here is CASSYQSNQPQHF. The CDR3 DNA reads as TGTGCCAGCAGTTACCAAAGCAATCAGCCCCAGCATTTT.